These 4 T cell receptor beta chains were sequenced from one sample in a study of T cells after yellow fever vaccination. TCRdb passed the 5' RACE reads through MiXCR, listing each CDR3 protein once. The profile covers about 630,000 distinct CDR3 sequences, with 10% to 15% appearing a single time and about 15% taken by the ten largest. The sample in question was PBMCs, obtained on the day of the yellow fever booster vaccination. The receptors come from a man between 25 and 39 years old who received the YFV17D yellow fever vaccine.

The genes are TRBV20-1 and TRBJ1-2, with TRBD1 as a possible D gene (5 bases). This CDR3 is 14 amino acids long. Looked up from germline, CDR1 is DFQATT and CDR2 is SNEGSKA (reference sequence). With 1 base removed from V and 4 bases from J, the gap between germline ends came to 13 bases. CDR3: CSARGGSYSYGYTF. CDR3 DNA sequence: TGCAGTGCTAGAGGGGGCAGCTACAGCTATGGCTACACCTTC.

Here the CDR3 reads CASSVGLPNEQFF. The CDR3 DNA follows: TGTGCCAGCAGCGTAGGGCTCCCTAATGAGCAGTTCTTC. J is TRBJ2-1 and V is TRBV9; D unresolved. Trimming left V 0 bases short and J 7 bases short, with 8 bases between. CDR1 is SGDLS and CDR2 is YYNGEE in the germline V gene. The CDR3 length is 13 residues. Full variable domain (rest looked up from reference TRBV9 and TRBJ2-1): DSGVTQTPKHLITATGQRVTLRCSPRSGDLSVYWYQQSLDQGLQFLIQYYNGEERAKGNILERFSAQQFPDLHSELNLSSLELGDSALYFCASSVGLPNEQFFGPGTRLTVL.

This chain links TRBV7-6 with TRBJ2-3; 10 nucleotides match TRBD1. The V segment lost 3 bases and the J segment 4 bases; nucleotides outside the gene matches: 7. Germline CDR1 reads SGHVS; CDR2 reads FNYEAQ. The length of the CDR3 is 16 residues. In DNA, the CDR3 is TGTGCCAGCAGCTTTTTCGGACAGGGGGTCGCAGATACGCAGTATTTT. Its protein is CASSFFGQGVADTQYF.

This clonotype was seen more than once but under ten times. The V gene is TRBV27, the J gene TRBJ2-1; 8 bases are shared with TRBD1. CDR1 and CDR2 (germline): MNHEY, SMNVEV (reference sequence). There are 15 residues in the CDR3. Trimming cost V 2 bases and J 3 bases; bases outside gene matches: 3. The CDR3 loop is CASSLTGQDYNEQFF. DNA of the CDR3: TGTGCCAGCAGTTTAACGGGACAGGACTACAATGAGCAGTTCTTC.